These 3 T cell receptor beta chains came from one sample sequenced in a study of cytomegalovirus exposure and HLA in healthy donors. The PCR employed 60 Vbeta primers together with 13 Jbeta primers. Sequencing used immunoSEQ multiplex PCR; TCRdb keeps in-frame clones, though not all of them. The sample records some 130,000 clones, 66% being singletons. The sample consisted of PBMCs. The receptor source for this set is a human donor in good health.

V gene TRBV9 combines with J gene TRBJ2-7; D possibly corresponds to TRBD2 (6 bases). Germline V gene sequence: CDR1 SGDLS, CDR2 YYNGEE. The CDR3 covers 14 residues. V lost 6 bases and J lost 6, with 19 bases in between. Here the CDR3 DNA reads TGTGCCAGCACAAGGGGACGGGAGATGGGCGAGCAGTACTTC. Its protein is CASTRGREMGEQYF.

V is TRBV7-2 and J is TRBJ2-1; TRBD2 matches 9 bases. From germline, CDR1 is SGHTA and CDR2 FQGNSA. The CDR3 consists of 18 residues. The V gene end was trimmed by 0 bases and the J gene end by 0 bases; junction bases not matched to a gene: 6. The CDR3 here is CASSLAVAGAGSYNEQFF. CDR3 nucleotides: TGTGCCAGCAGCTTAGCGGTAGCGGGAGCCGGCTCCTACAATGAGCAGTTCTTC.

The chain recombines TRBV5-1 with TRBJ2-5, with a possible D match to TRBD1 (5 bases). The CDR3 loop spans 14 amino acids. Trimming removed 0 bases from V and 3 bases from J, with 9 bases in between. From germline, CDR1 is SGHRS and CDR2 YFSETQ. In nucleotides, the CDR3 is TGCGCCAGCAGCTTGGGGGGCAGAGAAGAGACCCAGTACTTC. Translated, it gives CASSLGGREETQYF.